These T cell receptor beta chains were read from a single sample in a study of T cells in Graves' hyperthyroidism and ophthalmopathy. TCRdb re-derived calls from the multiplex PCR reads in MiXCR, one entry per CDR3 protein. Here the sample spans approximately 150,000 distinct CDR3 sequences, over 8% being singletons. The sample consisted of blood. The receptor source for this set is a woman between 18 and 29 years old with Graves' hyperthyroidism that later progressed to Graves' ophthalmopathy. Both conserved end residues are part of each CDR3. The order of the fields is V gene, clone size, D gene, J gene, CDR3 protein, CDR3 DNA. D genes are given only for firm matches. Clone size appears in some rows only: once, few, many, or a class for an expanded clone.

TRBV12-3/TRBV12-4,many,NA,TRBJ2-5,CASSLQRETQYF,TGTGCCAGCAGTTTACAAAGAGAGACCCAGTACTTC
TRBV19,NA,NA,TRBJ2-5,CASSIGGGTQETQYF,TGTGCCAGTAGTATTGGAGGGGGAACGCAAGAGACCCAGTACTTC
TRBV5-5,NA,NA,TRBJ2-4,CASSLTQLAKNIQYF,TGTGCCAGCAGCTTGACACAACTAGCCAAAAACATTCAGTACTTC
TRBV6-5,few,NA,TRBJ2-7,CASSYSLQGDSAYEQYF,TGTGCCAGCAGTTACTCGTTACAGGGAGACAGCGCGTACGAGCAGTACTTC
TRBV6-1,many,TRBD1,TRBJ1-4,CASSKDRGNEKLFF,TGTGCCAGCAGTAAGGACAGGGGGAACGAAAAACTGTTTTTT
TRBV28,many,NA,TRBJ2-3,CASSRIGDPDTQYF,TGTGCCAGCAGCCGAATAGGGGACCCAGATACGCAGTATTTT
TRBV4-1,few,NA,TRBJ1-4,CASSRELATNEKLFF,TGCGCCAGCAGCCGAGAACTTGCAACTAATGAAAAACTGTTTTTT
TRBV12-3/TRBV12-4,NA,NA,TRBJ2-6,CASSRDTGANVLTF,TGTGCCAGCAGTCGAGATACTGGGGCCAACGTCCTGACTTTC
TRBV28,many,TRBD1,TRBJ1-5,CASSLPGGNQPQHF,TGTGCCAGCAGTTTACCAGGGGGGAATCAGCCCCAGCATTTT
TRBV7-6,many,TRBD1,TRBJ2-2,CASSWSNLGTGTGELFF,TGTGCCAGCAGCTGGTCGAACTTAGGGACAGGGACCGGGGAGCTGTTTTTT